This TCR beta chain was captured by sequencing in a study of shared clonotypes between healthy human individuals. Study in general: Each donor contributed plates that comprised three CD4 naive, three CD4 memory, two CD8 naive and one CD8 memory.

The protocol was immunoSEQ multiplex PCR, while the TCRdb copy is restricted to in-frame clones and leaves out a portion. The table lists about 190,000 clones, roughly 70% of them singletons. Germline CDR1 and CDR2: MNHEY and SMNVEV (reference sequence). This CDR3 has 16 amino acids. Trimming removed 5 bases at V and 3 bases at J, with 20 bases between. V usage is TRBV27 and J usage is TRBJ2-7; a weak D match, TRBD2 (5 bases). The receptor was derived from a man aged 25-45 years in good health. Source material: memory CD4+ T cells sorted from blood. Subset given: CD45RA-negative fraction. The CDR3 sequence is CASSPKGSAQRYEQYF. CDR3 DNA sequence: TGTGCCAGCAGTCCCAAGGGTAGCGCGCAACGCTACGAGCAGTACTTC.